Listed here is a single TCR beta chain. This receptor's antigen is unknown. No base-level quality is on record; no much larger clone is a single base apart. TCRbeta CDR3 regions were amplified from genomic DNA using the immunoSEQ Assay, a bias-controlled multiplex PCR. As for the authors' bioinformatics: Within the assay, amplification of reference gene primers was used to estimate how many nucleated cells each sample contained. To quantify the absolute abundance of each unique TCRbeta CDR3 rearrangement, sequence reads were collapsed and filtered. For each sample, productive Simpson clonality was calculated as the square root of Simpson's diversity index over productive rearrangements. TCRdb's version of the immuneACCESS table is confined to in-frame rearrangements and falls short of the full clone set. An unresolved V gene accounts for under half of the shortfall where checked; the remainder is of unknown origin. That table is the source of V, J and clone size, and D and trimming were worked out from the DNA. The table for this sample lists about 220,000 clones; roughly 84% of them were counted only once. The top ten hold 9.7% of the sample.

Including the terminal cysteine and phenylalanine, the CDR3 comprises 15 residues. Only the CDR3 portion is preserved as DNA: 45 bases, with reading frame beginning at the first base. V gives up 0 bases and J gives up 2 bases, and the segment between their germline ends measures 10 bases. CDR1 and CDR2 were assigned from the germline V gene as SGHRS and YFSETQ. This entry is derived from a study of blood T cell repertoires in COVID-19 (dated by TCRdb to 2018 to 2020). General notes on the study: Samples from collaborators originated in the United States, Italy and Spain and spanned both the acute and convalescent phases of COVID-19. Deeply sampled blood TCRbeta repertoires from subjects exposed to, actively infected with, or recovered from COVID-19 were included in the dataset. The repertoires were made available in a free public database intended to serve as a resource for research on the immune response to SARS-CoV-2. Where HLA class I and class II types were available, the types were taken from metadata supplied by the sample provider, not from assay-based typing. Samples were obtained from the ongoing ImmuneRACE study (first 160 participants) and from 950 to 1,500 subjects provided by 6 global collaborators. Nearly every sample came with metadata listing a de-identified subject ID, COVID-19 status, age in years and sex. The material from the prospective study consisted of cDNA or gDNA derived from T cells, B-cell-depleted T cells, or PBMCs.

What the study reported, not specific to this receptor: The amount of clinical and demographic metadata varied by source and participant and was provided uncurated.

Each collaborating institution followed its own protocols to collect whole blood in K2EDTA tubes. Collaborator samples were shipped for TCRbeta analysis as frozen whole blood, isolated PBMCs, or DNA extracted from either sample type. The source of this sequence is a man aged 50 or older with active or convalescent COVID-19. Sequencing was carried out using peripheral blood. The rearrangement joined TRBV5-1 to TRBJ2-3; TRBD1 is a possible D gene, resting on 6 matching bases. The DNA sequence is given as TGCGCCAGCAGCTTGGGCGGACAGAACACAGATACGCAGTATTTT. It translates as CASSLGGQNTDTQYF.